Following are 29 T cell receptor beta chains from one sample sequenced in a study of shared clonotypes between healthy human individuals. The assay was immunoSEQ multiplex PCR, and TCRdb's table has in-frame clones only and misses some. Found here are roughly 2,500,000 clones, more than 85% of them singletons; the top ten hold roughly 0.36%. What was sequenced was naive CD4+ T cells from PBMCs. Regarding subset: CD45RA+ positively selected. Every receptor here comes from a young man in good health. Some clones in this sample may be carry-over from other donors' samples.

The V gene is TRBV4-1, the J gene TRBJ2-5; D is perhaps TRBD1 (5 bases). From germline, CDR1 is MGHRA and CDR2 YSYEKL. V was trimmed by 2 bases and J by 2 bases, leaving 12 bases between them. The CDR3 runs 15 residues. CDR3 loop: CASSQQAGRQETQYF. CDR3 DNA sequence: TGCGCCAGCAGCCAACAGGCAGGGCGGCAAGAGACCCAGTACTTC.

V and J are TRBV7-8 and TRBJ1-5; D not certain. CDR3 length: 14 amino acids. The germline CDR1 and CDR2 sequences are SGHVS and FQNEAQ. With 2 bases removed from V and 9 bases from J, the gap between germline ends came to 14 bases. CDR3 in amino acids: CASSLLQPEWPQHF. CDR3 coding DNA: TGTGCCAGCAGCTTACTCCAGCCCGAGTGGCCCCAGCATTTT.

The table lists this clone with a count of one. The V and J genes are TRBV15 and TRBJ2-7, with 10 bases that match TRBD1. CDR1 and CDR2 from the germline V gene are LNHNV and YYDKDF (reference sequence). Trimming took 1 base from V and 3 from J; bases not matched to a gene: 3. The CDR3 is 15 residues long. Here the CDR3 DNA reads TGTGCCACCAGCAGAGTCGGGACAGGGGTCTACGAGCAGTACTTC. Amino acids: CATSRVGTGVYEQYF.

This clone was detected only once. The gene calls are TRBV4-3 and TRBJ1-3; D is unresolved. The CDR3 runs 16 residues. V was trimmed by 0 bases and J by 0 bases, leaving 9 bases between them. The germline gives CDR1 LGHNA, CDR2 YSLEER. CDR3 sequence (DNA): TGCGCCAGCAGCCAAGACCTCGGCAGCTCTGGAAACACCATATATTTT. It specifies CASSQDLGSSGNTIYF.

This clone appeared once. The genes are TRBV4-2 and TRBJ2-2, with TRBD1 identical over 7 bases. The CDR3 covers 17 residues. V was pared by 4 bases and J by 6 bases, with 14 bases of the junction left unmatched. Looked up from germline, CDR1 is LGHNA and CDR2 is YNFKEQ. CDR3 loop: CASSLRTGTDSPGELFF. CDR3 in DNA: TGTGCCAGCAGCCTAAGGACCGGGACAGACTCTCCCGGGGAGCTGTTTTTT.

CDR3: CASSLDSRGAYNEQFF. In DNA, the CDR3 is TGTGCCAGCAGCTTAGATTCGAGGGGTGCCTACAATGAGCAGTTCTTC. The V call is TRBV7-9, the J call TRBJ2-1; D assignment may be TRBD1 or TRBD2 (5 bases each). Trimming cost V 1 base and J 2 bases, with 12 bases left between them. The CDR3 consists of 16 residues. In germline, CDR1 is SEHNR, CDR2 FQNEAQ (reference sequence). Filled out from reference TRBV7-9 and TRBJ2-1, the complete variable domain reads DTGVSQNPRHKITKRGQNVTFRCDPISEHNRLYWYRQTLGQGPEFLTYFQNEAQLEKSRLLSDRFSAERPKGSFSTLEIQRTEQGDSAMYLCASSLDSRGAYNEQFFGPGTRLTVL.

The V call is TRBV19, the J call TRBJ2-7; tentative D call: TRBD1 (5 bases). Germline values: CDR1 LNHDA, CDR2 SQIVND (reference sequence). This CDR3 region has 15 residues. V lost 6 bases and J lost 7, with 22 bases in between. CDR3 DNA: TGTGCCAGTAGCCTATCGACAGATCCAGTACTGGAGCAGTACTTC. This translates into CASSLSTDPVLEQYF.

The chain uses TRBV12-5 and TRBJ1-1; 10 bases are shared with TRBD1. V trimming: 5 bases; J trimming: 4 bases; junction bases outside the gene matches: 7. This CDR3 region has 15 residues. Germline values: CDR1 LGHNT, CDR2 FRNRAP. This CDR3 reads CASGLWTGGSTEAFF. The CDR3 coding sequence is TGTGCTAGTGGTCTATGGACAGGGGGGAGCACTGAAGCTTTCTTT.

V and J are TRBV5-1 and TRBJ2-1; D uncertain. CDR1 is SGHRS, CDR2 YFSETQ, per germline. The length of the CDR3 is 16 residues. The V and J ends lost 0 bases and 0 bases respectively, with 10 bases between them. In DNA form, the CDR3 reads TGCGCCAGCAGCTTGGGTAACCCAAGCTCCTACAATGAGCAGTTCTTC. It translates to CASSLGNPSSYNEQFF.

J is TRBJ2-3 and V is TRBV19; weak D call: TRBD2 (6 bases). There are 20 residues in the CDR3. Trimming stripped 5 bases from V and 0 bases from J, with 27 bases between. Germline loops: CDR1 LNHDA, CDR2 SQIVND (reference sequence). The CDR3 is CASSLQRATPYASSTDTQYF. CDR3 nucleotide sequence: TGTGCCAGTAGTCTCCAGCGGGCCACCCCCTACGCTTCTAGCACAGATACGCAGTATTTT.

The chain couples TRBV5-1 to TRBJ2-7; TRBD2 agrees at 14 bases. This CDR3 is built from 18 residues. Germline CDR1 and CDR2: SGHRS and YFSETQ. V was pared by 1 base and J by 2 bases, with 8 bases of the junction left unmatched. The CDR3 loop reads CASSLTGTSGRGAYEQYF. The DNA for the CDR3 is TGCGCCAGCAGCTTGACGGGGACTAGCGGGAGAGGGGCCTACGAGCAGTACTTC.

This chain connects TRBV4-1 to TRBJ2-5; D uncertain. Germline loops: CDR1 MGHRA, CDR2 YSYEKL. The CDR3 spans 14 residues. Trimming shortened V by 4 bases and J by 2 bases, and 11 bases separated the two germline ends. The CDR3 here is CASSPETLQETQYF. CDR3 DNA: TGCGCCAGCAGCCCCGAGACACTTCAAGAGACCCAGTACTTC.

The chain combines TRBV5-1 with TRBJ2-7; 7 bases agree with TRBD1. Germline V CDR1 and CDR2: SGHRS, YFSETQ. The CDR3 totals 15 residues. Trimming cost V 0 bases and J 3 bases; bases outside gene matches: 6. DNA of the CDR3: TGCGCCAGCAGCTTGGCTCCCGGACAGGACTACGAGCAGTACTTC. Amino acid sequence: CASSLAPGQDYEQYF.

CDR3 DNA sequence: TGTGCCAGCCACGGACAGGACCAAGAGACCCAGTACTTC. This sequence encodes CASHGQDQETQYF. The chain has TRBV6-1 and TRBJ2-5; 7 bases align to TRBD1. V trimming: 8 bases; J trimming: 0 bases; junction bases outside the gene matches: 3. Germline loops: CDR1 MNHNS, CDR2 SASEGT. The CDR3 contains 13 residues.

This chain connects TRBV5-6 to TRBJ2-5, with 8 positions matching TRBD2. Near its end, the DNA agrees better with TRBJ2-7, so the J call may be wrong. The CDR3 contains 14 residues. Germline V CDR1 and CDR2: SGHDT, YYEEEE. CDR3 DNA: TGTGCCAGCAGTCCAAGCGGGAGCACCTACGAGCAGTACTTC. This codes for CASSPSGSTYEQYF.

V and J are TRBV5-1 and TRBJ1-5; a weak D match, TRBD1 (6 bases). V gave up 4 bases and J gave up 1 base, with 12 bases separating them. The CDR3 length is 15 residues. CDR1 is SGHRS, CDR2 YFSETQ, per germline. The CDR3 DNA is TGCGCCAGCAGCCCGGAGGGGGTGAGCAATCAGCCCCAGCATTTT. Its translation: CASSPEGVSNQPQHF. The variable domain in full, completed from reference TRBV5-1 and TRBJ1-5, reads KAGVTQTPRYLIKTRGQQVTLSCSPISGHRSVSWYQQTPGQGLQFLFEYFSETQRNKGNFPGRFSGRQFSNSRSEMNVSTLELGDSALYLCASSPEGVSNQPQHFGDGTRLSIL.

CDR3 residues: CATSPGLGNYGYTF. The DNA for the CDR3 is TGTGCCACTTCCCCGGGACTTGGGAACTATGGCTACACCTTC. The chain carries TRBV10-3 and TRBJ1-2; a weak D match, TRBD1 (5 bases). The CDR3 is made up of 14 amino acids. Per germline, CDR1 ENHRY and CDR2 SYGVKD. Trimming stripped 10 bases from V and 2 bases from J, with 17 bases between.

This sequence joins TRBV4-3 and TRBJ2-1; 12 nucleotides agree with TRBD2. The CDR3 runs to 19 residues. Unmatched junction bases numbered 9, after V lost 3 bases and J lost 0 bases. Germline CDR1 LGHNA, CDR2 YSLEER. CDR3 nucleotides: TGCGCCAGCAGCCAGGCGGGACTAGCGGGCTTAAGCTCCTACAATGAGCAGTTCTTC. Translated: CASSQAGLAGLSSYNEQFF.

The sample holds a few counts of this clone. DNA for the CDR3: TGCGCCAGCAGCTTCCAGAGCACAGATACGCAGTATTTT. Protein sequence: CASSFQSTDTQYF. V is TRBV5-1 and J is TRBJ2-3; D is ambiguous. Germline V gene data show CDR1 as SGHRS and CDR2 as YFSETQ. CDR3 length: 13 amino acids. V dropped 2 bases and J dropped 0 bases, with 4 bases sitting between them.

The chain uses TRBV6-5 and TRBJ2-1; tentatively, D is TRBD1 (5 bases). Germline lookup yields CDR1 MNHEY and CDR2 SVGAGI. V lost 2 bases and J 7 bases, leaving 9 bases between the germline ends. The CDR3 runs to 13 residues. CDR3 bases: TGTGCCAGCAGTTACCGACAGCCAAATGAGCAGTTCTTC. This encodes CASSYRQPNEQFF.

The V and J genes are TRBV4-3 and TRBJ2-6; D may be TRBD2 (7 bases). CDR1 LGHNA and CDR2 YSLEER come from the germline V gene. The V gene lost 4 bases and the J gene lost 7 bases, with 14 bases spanning the gap. The CDR3 runs 15 residues. The CDR3 here is CASSLDPGGANVLTF. CDR3 nucleotides: TGCGCCAGCAGCCTGGATCCGGGGGGCGCCAACGTCCTGACTTTC.

This clone was seen only once. The rearrangement joins TRBV10-3 to TRBJ1-5; D gene uncertain. This CDR3 is built from 13 residues. Germline values: CDR1 ENHRY, CDR2 SYGVKD. V lost 6 bases, J lost 0 bases, and 6 bases lay in between. The CDR3 reads CAIRYGSNQPQHF. In DNA form, the CDR3 reads TGTGCCATCAGGTACGGTAGCAATCAGCCCCAGCATTTT.

In DNA, the CDR3 is TGTGCCAGCAGCCAAGACGGCAGGGGTGGTCGGCAGCCCCAGCATTTT. Translated: CASSQDGRGGRQPQHF. The rearrangement uses TRBV5-5 and TRBJ1-5; weak D call: TRBD1 (6 bases). Trimming took 4 bases from V and 7 from J, leaving 21 bases between them. CDR3 length: 16 amino acids. Germline CDR1 SGHKS, CDR2 YYEKEE (reference sequence).

Only one count was recorded for this clone. The chain uses TRBV2 and TRBJ1-3; D is undetermined. Germline CDR1 is SNHLY and CDR2 is FYNNEI. Trimming cost V 6 bases and J 9 bases, with 9 bases left between them. The CDR3 has 11 amino acids. The CDR3 sequence: CASRTEPTIYF. Here the CDR3 DNA reads TGTGCCAGCAGGACGGAGCCCACCATATATTTT.

The CDR3 DNA sequence: TGTGCCATCAGTGAAAGGTTCAGGATCAACTATGGCTACACCTTC. Encoded protein: CAISERFRINYGYTF. The V call is TRBV10-3, the J call TRBJ1-2; D remains ambiguous. The CDR3 totals 15 residues. Trimming stripped 3 bases from V and 2 bases from J, with 13 bases between. Germline V gene sequence: CDR1 ENHRY, CDR2 SYGVKD.

The chain employs TRBV11-1 and TRBJ2-2, with TRBD1 matching 9 bases. The germline CDR1 and CDR2 sequences are SGHAT and FQDESV (reference sequence). The CDR3 is 18 residues long. The V gene end was trimmed by 1 base and the J gene end by 5 bases; junction bases not matched to a gene: 11. This CDR3 reads CASSLDSPGTGRTGELFF. CDR3 nucleotides: TGTGCCAGCAGCTTAGATTCACCGGGGACAGGGCGTACCGGGGAGCTGTTTTTT.

This clone is a singleton in its sample. CDR3 DNA: TGTGCCAGCTTAGAACAGCTCAACAATCAGCCCCAGCATTTT. Amino acids: CASLEQLNNQPQHF. The chain carries TRBV2 and TRBJ1-5; D not resolved. This CDR3 comprises 14 residues. Per germline, CDR1 SNHLY and CDR2 FYNNEI. V dropped 8 bases and J dropped 3 bases, with 14 bases sitting between them.

CDR3 sequence (DNA): TGTGCCAGCAGCCGAGGACAGTCCTATGGCTACACCTTC. Amino acid sequence: CASSRGQSYGYTF. The V gene is TRBV11-2, the J gene TRBJ1-2, with D maybe TRBD1 (6 bases). This CDR3 spans 13 amino acids. CDR1 is SGHAT, CDR2 FQNNGV, per germline. V lost 5 bases to trimming and J lost 4 bases, with 11 bases between them.

The chain is built from TRBV28 and TRBJ2-7; 7 bases fit TRBD1. The germline CDR1 and CDR2 sequences are MDHEN and SYDVKM. V trimming: 6 bases; J trimming: 1 base; junction bases outside the gene matches: 6. The CDR3 totals 14 residues. In nucleotides, the CDR3 is TGTGCCAGCAGATTACCGGGACAGTCCTACGAGCAGTACTTC. The encoded protein is CASRLPGQSYEQYF. The complete variable domain, with remaining parts taken from reference TRBV28 and TRBJ2-7, reads DVKVTQSSRYLVKRTGEKVFLECVQDMDHENMFWYRQDPGLGLRLIYFSYDVKMKEKGDIPEGYSVSREKKERFSLILESASTNQTSMYLCASRLPGQSYEQYFGPGTRLTVT.